What follows are 24 T cell receptor beta chains derived from one specimen sequenced in a study of cytomegalovirus exposure and HLA in healthy donors (dated by TCRdb to the late 2010s). Libraries were constructed by the immunoSEQ multiplex PCR assay. For the multiplex PCR, a mixture combining 60 forward primers for TCR Vbeta segments and 13 reverse primers for TCR Jbeta segments was used. TCRdb re-hosts the immuneACCESS table, in-frame sequences only. Its copies lack some clones; in the studies checked, an unresolved V gene accounts for under half of them, and the cause for the rest is not known. Across this sample there are about 140,000 clones, with around 57% seen only once. The top ten clones comprise over 1.5% of the sample. Sequencing was carried out using PBMCs. The receptor set was obtained from a male donor in good health and CMV-seronegative.

V and J are TRBV6-1 and TRBJ1-3; TRBD1 matches at 9 bases. CDR3 length: 14 amino acids. Germline-derived CDR1 and CDR2 are MNHNS and SASEGT. After removal of 6 bases from V and 1 base from J, the junction contained 1 base not matched to a gene. CDR3 sequence reads: CASRGQGSGNTIYF. CDR3 bases: TGTGCCAGCAGGGGACAGGGTTCTGGAAACACCATATATTTT.

This chain uses TRBV28 with TRBJ1-5; 8 bases map to TRBD1. The CDR3 totals 16 residues. V was pared by 2 bases and J by 0 bases, with 3 bases of the junction left unmatched. The germline gives CDR1 MDHEN, CDR2 SYDVKM. CDR3 loop: CASSLNRGYSNQPQHF. CDR3 DNA: TGTGCCAGCAGTTTAAACAGGGGGTATAGCAATCAGCCCCAGCATTTT. Full variable domain (outside the CDR3, taken from reference TRBV28 and TRBJ1-5): DVKVTQSSRYLVKRTGEKVFLECVQDMDHENMFWYRQDPGLGLRLIYFSYDVKMKEKGDIPEGYSVSREKKERFSLILESASTNQTSMYLCASSLNRGYSNQPQHFGDGTRLSIL.

As DNA, the CDR3 is TGTGCCTGGAGTGGCCTAGCGGGGGGGGGTTCAGATACGCAGTATTTT. Its protein product is CAWSGLAGGGSDTQYF. V and J are TRBV30 and TRBJ2-3; 12 bases align to TRBD2. V shed 1 base, J shed 4 bases, and the junction held 6 bases outside the gene matches. Germline-derived CDR1 and CDR2 are GTSNPN and SVGIG (reference sequence). This CDR3 is 16 amino acids long.

The chain combines TRBV27 with TRBJ2-7, with TRBD1 identical over 11 bases. Per germline, CDR1 MNHEY and CDR2 SMNVEV (reference sequence). After removal of 10 bases from V and 7 bases from J, the junction contained 9 bases not matched to a gene. The CDR3 spans 13 residues. CDR3: CATGDRGIGEQYF. CDR3 sequence (DNA): TGTGCCACGGGGGACAGGGGGATTGGGGAGCAGTACTTC.

This sequence joins TRBV15 and TRBJ2-5; D might be TRBD2 (6 bases). TRBJ2-7 matches the DNA end more closely, so the J call is doubtful. Germline assignment: CDR1 LNHNV and CDR2 YYDKDF (reference sequence). The CDR3 is 18 residues long. Here the CDR3 DNA reads TGTGCCACCAGCAGTGAAGGCGGGCTAGCGACCAGCTCCTACGAGCAGTACTTC. It is translated as CATSSEGGLATSSYEQYF.

V usage is TRBV7-8 and J usage is TRBJ2-7; 8 bases map to TRBD1. The germline gives CDR1 SGHVS, CDR2 FQNEAQ. The CDR3 is made up of 16 amino acids. Trimming at V came to 3 bases and at J to 3 bases, leaving 10 bases not matched to a gene. This CDR3 reads CASSFMRTGTVYEQYF. The CDR3 DNA is TGTGCCAGCAGCTTTATGAGGACAGGGACTGTCTACGAGCAGTACTTC.

The chain has TRBV7-2 and TRBJ2-5; a weak D match, TRBD1 (5 bases). The CDR3 is 15 amino acids. V was pared by 5 bases and J by 4 bases, with 17 bases between. CDR1 and CDR2 (germline): SGHTA, FQGNSA. In DNA, the CDR3 is TGTGCCAGCAGCCCCTATGGTCAGGGAAGAGAGACCCAGTACTTC. Amino acid sequence: CASSPYGQGRETQYF.

V usage is TRBV6-6 and J usage is TRBJ1-1; no reliable D call. This CDR3 is 12 amino acids long. Per germline, CDR1 MNHNY and CDR2 SVGAGI (reference sequence). V was pared by 5 bases and J by 3 bases, with 7 bases between. The CDR3 DNA reads as TGTGCCAGCAGTGTAGTGGACACTGAAGCTTTCTTT. This translates into CASSVVDTEAFF.

This clone was seen only a few times. V gene TRBV5-6 combines with J gene TRBJ2-1; 13 bases are shared with TRBD2. CDR3 length: 14 amino acids. The germline gives CDR1 SGHDT, CDR2 YYEEEE. After removal of 0 bases from V and 10 bases from J, the junction contained 1 base not matched to a gene. In DNA form, the CDR3 reads TGTGCCAGCAGCTTGGGGGGACTAGCGGGGGAGCAGTTCTTC. Translation gives CASSLGGLAGEQFF.

The chain employs TRBV2 and TRBJ2-1; 9 nucleotides align to TRBD1. The CDR3 consists of 15 residues. Per germline, CDR1 SNHLY and CDR2 FYNNEI. Trimming took 5 bases from V and 2 from J; bases not matched to a gene: 4. CDR3 sequence (DNA): TGTGCCAGCAGTCATCGACAGGGGGCCTACAATGAGCAGTTCTTC. This translates into CASSHRQGAYNEQFF. The full variable domain, its missing parts supplied by reference TRBV2 and TRBJ2-1, is EPEVTQTPSHQVTQMGQEVILRCVPISNHLYFYWYRQILGQKVEFLVSFYNNEISEKSEIFDDQFSVERPDGSNFTLKIRSTKLEDSAMYFCASSHRQGAYNEQFFGPGTRLTVL.

This chain uses TRBV19 with TRBJ1-6; D gene ambiguous. Germline V gene data show CDR1 as LNHDA and CDR2 as SQIVND (reference sequence). The CDR3 totals 14 residues. Trimming removed 9 bases from V and 7 bases from J, with 16 bases in between. Here the CDR3 DNA reads TGTGCCAGCCCCCACCGGGAAGCAAATTCACCCCTCCACTTT. Its protein product is CASPHREANSPLHF. The whole variable domain, remainder taken from reference TRBV19 and TRBJ1-6, is DGGITQSPKYLFRKEGQNVTLSCEQNLNHDAMYWYRQDPGQGLRLIYYSQIVNDFQKGDIAEGYSVSREKKESFPLTVTSAQKNPTAFYLCASPHREANSPLHFGNGTRLTVT.

Here the CDR3 reads CASSSPLGGLAGYTF. As DNA, the CDR3 is TGTGCCAGCAGTTCCCCCTTGGGGGGGCTTGCTGGCTACACCTTC. J is TRBJ1-2 and V is TRBV27; TRBD1 might be the D (6 bases). The CDR3 contains 15 residues. Trimming shortened V by 4 bases and J by 7 bases, and 19 bases separated the two germline ends. CDR1 MNHEY and CDR2 SMNVEV come from the germline V gene (reference sequence).

This clone appeared once. V gene TRBV6-6 combines with J gene TRBJ2-7, with TRBD2 as a possible D gene (7 bases). Trimming pared 4 bases from V and 10 bases from J, leaving 17 bases between. The CDR3 runs 13 residues. Germline assignment: CDR1 MNHNY and CDR2 SVGAGI (reference sequence). The DNA for the CDR3 is TGTGCCAGCAGTTTCCATAGGGGGAGGGGCCAGTACTTC. Protein product: CASSFHRGRGQYF.

This chain links TRBV5-1 with TRBJ2-3; no reliable D call. In germline, CDR1 is SGHRS, CDR2 YFSETQ. This CDR3 has 14 amino acids. Trimming took off 0 bases at V and 2 bases at J, with 7 bases between the two ends. CDR3: CASSLGSNTDTQYF. The CDR3 DNA reads as TGCGCCAGCAGCTTGGGCAGTAACACAGATACGCAGTATTTT.

This chain connects TRBV5-6 to TRBJ2-7; D remains unclear. V lost 0 bases to trimming and J lost 2 bases, with 9 bases between them. The germline gives CDR1 SGHDT, CDR2 YYEEEE. This CDR3 has 14 amino acids. CDR3 sequence: CASSLVGGAYEQYF. CDR3 nucleotides: TGTGCCAGCAGCTTGGTCGGCGGAGCCTACGAGCAGTACTTC.

This chain's CDR3 is CAWKRLSQGNSPLHF. Written as DNA, the CDR3 is TGTGCCTGGAAGCGATTATCTCAGGGGAATTCACCCCTCCACTTT. The chain combines TRBV30 with TRBJ1-6; a weak D match, TRBD1 (6 bases). V dropped 4 bases and J dropped 7 bases, with 17 bases sitting between them. This CDR3 region has 15 residues. CDR1 and CDR2 (germline): GTSNPN, SVGIG (reference sequence).

The chain combines TRBV29-1 with TRBJ2-6; D unresolved. Germline V gives CDR1 SQVTM, CDR2 ANQGSEA. This CDR3 spans 13 amino acids. Trimming removed 4 bases at V and 0 bases at J, with 4 bases between. CDR3 in amino acids: CSVVHSGANVLTF. DNA of the CDR3: TGCAGCGTTGTACACTCTGGGGCCAACGTCCTGACTTTC.

DNA of the CDR3: TGTGCCAGCAGGACAGGCGTAAATCAGCCCCAGCATTTT. It yields the protein CASRTGVNQPQHF. The chain has TRBV28 and TRBJ1-5; possible D gene TRBD1, 6 bases. The CDR3 is 13 amino acids. Germline V gene lookup returns CDR1 MDHEN and CDR2 SYDVKM. V was cut by 6 bases and J by 4 bases, with 10 bases left in between.

The chain has TRBV5-4 and TRBJ2-1; 10 bases map to TRBD1. There are 12 residues in the CDR3. J was trimmed by 15 bases and V by 4 bases; bases with no gene match: 7. The germline CDR1 and CDR2 sequences are SGHNT and YYREEE (reference sequence). CDR3 in amino acids: CASSLDRGSSFF. The DNA for the CDR3 is TGTGCCAGCAGCCTGGACAGGGGGTCGTCGTTCTTC.

The rearrangement joins TRBV5-4 to TRBJ2-1; D unresolved. Germline CDR1 reads SGHNT; CDR2 reads YYREEE (reference sequence). This CDR3 spans 13 amino acids. V lost 2 bases, J lost 4 bases, and 7 bases lay in between. The DNA for the CDR3 is TGTGCCAGCAGCTTAGGAGATTACAATGAGCAGTTCTTC. Residues: CASSLGDYNEQFF.

This chain connects TRBV29-1 to TRBJ1-1; 8 nucleotides line up with TRBD1. Germline-derived CDR1 and CDR2 are SQVTM and ANQGSEA. The CDR3 consists of 13 residues. J gave up 4 bases and V 4 bases, and 5 bases lay outside the gene matches. In nucleotides, the CDR3 is TGCAGCGTTGTTAACAGGGGGACCACTGAAGCTTTCTTT. It codes for CSVVNRGTTEAFF.

This clone has just one count. This chain connects TRBV5-6 to TRBJ2-7, with D tentatively TRBD2 (5 bases). The V and J ends lost 4 bases and 5 bases respectively, with 16 bases between them. CDR3 size: 14 residues. The germline gives CDR1 SGHDT, CDR2 YYEEEE. This CDR3 reads CASSRVGSGDEQYF. The CDR3 nucleotides read TGTGCCAGCAGCCGGGTGGGGAGCGGCGACGAGCAGTACTTC.

V is TRBV25-1 and J is TRBJ1-5; 9 bases are shared with TRBD1. The CDR3 has 16 amino acids. Trimming at V came to 8 bases and at J to 1 base, leaving 9 bases not matched to a gene. The V gene's germline CDR1 is MGHDK and CDR2 SYGVNS. Written as DNA, the CDR3 is TGTGCCAGCGGGACAGGGAGGGGTTGGAGCAATCAGCCCCAGCATTTT. Protein product: CASGTGRGWSNQPQHF.

This clone was picked up a small number of times. The chain uses TRBV15 and TRBJ1-2, with D hard to call. With 1 base removed from V and 2 bases from J, the gap between germline ends came to 11 bases. This CDR3 spans 15 amino acids. Per germline, CDR1 LNHNV and CDR2 YYDKDF (reference sequence). The CDR3 nucleotides are TGTGCCACCAGCAGAGGGGCAGATACCAACTATGGCTACACCTTC. Its translation is CATSRGADTNYGYTF.